The clone carrying this T cell receptor (beta chain) was seen a few times. The target antigen is unknown. This CDR3 has 15 amino acids. Trimming took 0 bases from V and 6 from J, leaving 12 bases between them. The germline gives CDR1 MNHEY, CDR2 SMNVEV (reference sequence). This record comes from a study of identical twins. TCRdb reprocessed the 5' RACE reads via MiXCR and lists one record per CDR3 protein. Of approximately 890,000 distinct CDR3 sequences in the sample, 12% were seen once. The study, taken as a whole, reports: Abundant cord blood beta clonotypes carried fewer insertions; memory repertoires showed none.

These records were also assigned to another study, of yellow fever vaccine responses in identical twins.

The clonotype was recovered from a young woman in good health. The sequenced sample was PBMCs. This chain joins TRBV27 and TRBJ2-1; D assignment may be TRBD1 or TRBD2 (5 bases each). This CDR3 reads CASSLSRGFSNEQFF. CDR3 coding DNA: TGTGCCAGCAGTTTATCGAGGGGATTCAGCAATGAGCAGTTCTTC.